Presented here are 9 T cell receptor beta chains from one specimen sequenced in a study of cytomegalovirus exposure and HLA in healthy donors. Clones were read by immunoSEQ multiplex PCR, and TCRdb kept only the in-frame ones, dropping some. The sample lists 60,000 to 85,000 clones; about 93% were seen once. Sequenced material: PBMCs. Receptor source: a man aged 18-30 years in good health and CMV-seropositive.

V and J are TRBV7-8 and TRBJ1-5; no firm D call. The germline CDR1 and CDR2 sequences are SGHVS and FQNEAQ. The CDR3 loop spans 15 amino acids. V lost 5 bases and J lost 5, with 16 bases in between. The CDR3 DNA sequence: TGTGCCAGCAGCCCTTTTGGGAGGACTGATCAGCCCCAGCATTTT. Translation gives CASSPFGRTDQPQHF.

CDR3 sequence: CASSRKTGGATNEQFF. As DNA, the CDR3 is TGTGCCAGCAGTAGAAAGACAGGGGGCGCTACCAATGAGCAGTTCTTC. The J gene is TRBJ2-1, the V gene TRBV28; 10 bases match TRBD1. CDR1 and CDR2 from the germline V gene are MDHEN and SYDVKM. The V and J ends lost 5 bases and 6 bases, in that order; junction bases with no gene match: 10. The CDR3 totals 16 residues.

This clone was recorded once. V is TRBV28 and J is TRBJ2-2; TRBD1 matches 7 bases. This CDR3 is 16 amino acids long. Germline CDR1 and CDR2: MDHEN and SYDVKM. Trimming cost V 7 bases and J 7 bases; bases outside gene matches: 15. CDR3 sequence: CASISTGAPQSGELFF. The CDR3 nucleotides are TGTGCCAGCATCTCAACAGGGGCACCACAGAGCGGGGAGCTGTTTTTT.

The chain carries TRBV5-1 and TRBJ2-3; D might be TRBD2 (6 bases). CDR1 is SGHRS and CDR2 is YFSETQ in the germline V gene. Trimming took off 4 bases at V and 6 bases at J, with 15 bases between the two ends. The CDR3 length is 14 residues. CDR3 nucleotides: TGCGCCAGCAGCCCGGGGGAAACCGGGGATACGCAGTATTTT. Protein: CASSPGETGDTQYF.

This clone was picked up a small number of times. The rearrangement links TRBV27 to TRBJ2-7; weak D call: TRBD2 (6 bases). This CDR3 region has 17 residues. CDR1 is MNHEY and CDR2 is SMNVEV in the germline V gene (reference sequence). V was clipped by 5 bases and J by 3 bases, with 23 bases between them. CDR3 in DNA: TGTGCCAGCAGTGCCACGGACGTAACGGGAGCCCTCTACGAGCAGTACTTC. It is translated as CASSATDVTGALYEQYF.

The V call is TRBV4-1, the J call TRBJ1-1; no clear D gene. The germline V and J ends were trimmed by 4 bases and 3 bases, with 15 bases remaining between them. CDR1 and CDR2 (germline): MGHRA, YSYEKL. This CDR3 is built from 15 residues. CDR3 nucleotide sequence: TGCGCCAGCAGCCCAAGACCCGCCGGGGACACTGAAGCTTTCTTT. Encoded protein: CASSPRPAGDTEAFF.

This chain links TRBV9 with TRBJ2-1; 9 nucleotides align to TRBD2. V dropped 1 base and J dropped 3; count of bases not matched to a gene: 8. This CDR3 region has 17 residues. Looked up from germline, CDR1 is SGDLS and CDR2 is YYNGEE. CDR3 sequence reads: CASSVPPVSGSYNEQFF. CDR3 DNA: TGTGCCAGCAGCGTACCCCCCGTTAGCGGGAGCTACAATGAGCAGTTCTTC.

The chain links TRBV25-1 to TRBJ2-6; D not certain. Germline CDR1 is MGHDK and CDR2 is SYGVNS. CDR3 length: 15 residues. V lost 5 bases and J lost 2, with 10 bases in between. CDR3 loop: CASSPGSTGANVLTF. The DNA for the CDR3 is TGTGCCAGCAGTCCAGGAAGTACTGGGGCCAACGTCCTGACTTTC.

The genes are TRBV30 and TRBJ2-3; 12 bases agree with TRBD2. The junction had 2 bases not matched to a gene; V was cut back by 5 bases and J by 2 bases. The CDR3 length is 14 residues. The germline V gene has CDR1 GTSNPN and CDR2 SVGIG (reference sequence). This chain's CDR3 is CAWGTSGLTDTQYF. Here the CDR3 DNA reads TGTGCCTGGGGGACTAGCGGGCTCACAGATACGCAGTATTTT.